This T cell receptor (beta chain) was observed in a study of blood T cell repertoires in COVID-19 (TCRdb year 2020). Concerning the study at large: The collaborator samples originated in the United States, Italy and Spain and spanned the acute and convalescent phases of COVID-19. Subjects who had been exposed to COVID-19, were actively infected with it, or had recovered from it provided the deeply sampled blood TCRbeta repertoires that made up the dataset. Where available, HLA class I and class II types were obtained from metadata supplied by the sample provider rather than from assay-based typing. A de-identified subject ID, COVID-19 status, age in years and sex were almost always included in the sample metadata. The prospective study material was composed of cDNA or gDNA derived from T cells, B-cell-depleted T cells, or PBMCs. The repertoires were released in a freely available public database intended as a resource for research on the immune response to SARS-CoV-2. The samples were drawn from two sources: the first 160 participants of the ongoing ImmuneRACE study, and over 950 subjects contributed by 6 global collaborators. The research as a whole found: The quantity of clinical and demographic metadata differed by source and by participant and was supplied without curation.

The immunoSEQ Assay, a bias-controlled multiplex PCR, was used to amplify TCRbeta CDR3 regions from genomic DNA. The study's own analysis went as follows. The number of nucleated cells in each sample was estimated by amplification of reference gene primers within the assay. To quantify the absolute abundance of each unique TCRbeta CDR3 rearrangement, sequence reads were collapsed and filtered. For each sample, productive Simpson clonality was calculated as the square root of Simpson's diversity index over productive rearrangements. The immuneACCESS repertoire file appears here via TCRdb, limited to in-frame rearrangements. These files lack a portion of the clones; in checked studies, under half of the deficit traces to unresolved V genes, and the cause of the others is not known. The V and J calls and clone size were taken over from that table, and D and trimming were inferred from the DNA. For this sample the table gives about 240,000 clones, of which approximately 80% were detected only once. Approximately 9.6% of the sample is in the top ten clones.

Each collaborating institution followed its own protocols to collect whole blood in K2EDTA tubes. For TCRbeta analysis, collaborator samples were shipped as frozen whole blood, as isolated PBMCs, or as DNA extracted from either sample type. On this clone: Its binding antigen is unknown. Base qualities are missing; no much larger clone stands one base away.

The CDR3 runs 14 amino acids, cysteine and phenylalanine included. Left in the record is the CDR3 DNA by itself, 42 bases read in frame from the first base. The CDR1 and CDR2 encoded by the germline V gene are MNHEY and SVGAGI. Cut back by 6 bases and 6 bases, the V and J ends lie 15 bases apart. This TCR derives from a woman aged 80 or older with acute or convalescent COVID-19. Recombination linked TRBV6-5 to TRBJ1-5, with TRBD1 tentatively as D gene (6 bases match). The material sequenced was peripheral blood. CDR3 sequence: CASRAGAQGQPQHF. DNA sequence: TGTGCCAGCAGGGCAGGGGCGCAGGGTCAGCCCCAGCATTTT.